The table lists the clone carrying this T cell receptor beta chain with many counts. Antigen specificity is unknown. This entry is derived from a study of T cell repertoires in cytomegalovirus infection. Across the study: CMV infection and matching HLA type were both indicated by public TCR beta signatures. Overall study findings and caveats: Frequencies of public TCR beta families were cumulated, and this identified carriers of CMV plus the relevant HLA.

The germline V and J ends were trimmed by 5 bases and 2 bases, with 8 bases remaining between them. The CDR3 has 13 amino acids. From germline, CDR1 is SGHTA and CDR2 FQGNSA. TCRdb ran MiXCR on the reads and lists one entry per CDR3 protein. The sample carries about 530,000 distinct CDR3 sequences, approximately 26% recorded once. Sample: PBMCs. The chain couples TRBV7-2 to TRBJ2-3; D call uncertain. This TCR came from a human donor in good health (CMV status not recorded). Some clones in this sample may be carry-over from other donors' samples. In nucleotides, the CDR3 is TGTGCCAGCAGCCTGCGGAACACAGATACGCAGTATTTT. Translation: CASSLRNTDTQYF.